This T cell receptor (beta chain) derives from a study of early T cells in non-severe SARS-CoV-2 infection. About the study: Sequencing targeted bulk RNA from unsorted whole blood, leaving chains unpaired.

The CDR3 sequence is 15 residues long. The germline CDR1 and CDR2 sequences are MGHDK and SYGVNS. V was cut by 0 bases and J by 1 base, with 9 bases left in between. There are many counts of this clonotype. Attached unique molecular identifiers marked individual cDNA molecules. TCRdb passed the 5' RACE reads through MiXCR, listing each CDR3 protein once. This table has around 53,000 distinct CDR3 sequences, approximately 9.8% appearing once. The clonotype was recovered from an adult who was a healthcare worker with PCR-confirmed SARS-CoV-2 infection or an uninfected control (not recorded which). The specimen was whole blood. The genes are TRBV25-1 and TRBJ2-5; D is unclear. The CDR3 reads CASSEYIGLQETQYF. The CDR3 nucleotides are TGTGCCAGCAGTGAATATATAGGGCTCCAAGAGACCCAGTACTTC.